One and the same sample provided the 27 T cell receptor beta chains below, sequenced in a study of control samples from healthy donors and cancer patients. Here immunoSEQ multiplex PCR was the method, and the copy in TCRdb shows in-frame clones only, minus some. The sample includes 100,000 to 150,000 clones, over 85% seen only once; the top ten take less than 7%. The sample consisted of blood. The receptors here all came from a man younger than 35 in good health.

The CDR3: CASGRGAFF. The CDR3 DNA reads TGTGCCAGTGGACGTGGAGCTTTCTTT. The genes are TRBV19 and TRBJ1-1; D is uncertain. This CDR3 spans 9 amino acids. Between the trimmed V and J ends, which lost 8 bases and 10 bases, there was a span of 8 bases. The germline gives CDR1 LNHDA, CDR2 SQIVND (reference sequence).

This sequence joins TRBV6-1 and TRBJ2-5; TRBD1 matches at 9 bases. This CDR3 has 17 amino acids. From germline, CDR1 is MNHNS and CDR2 SASEGT. Trimming removed 2 bases from V and 4 bases from J; junction bases left unmatched: 11. CDR3 loop: CASSERRKTGGRETQYF. In DNA form, the CDR3 reads TGTGCCAGCAGTGAACGGAGGAAGACAGGGGGTAGAGAGACCCAGTACTTC.

The V gene is TRBV7-4, the J gene TRBJ2-7; D is unresolved. V was shortened by 0 bases and J by 1 base, with 16 bases between the two germline ends. Germline V gives CDR1 SGHVT, CDR2 SQSDAQ. This CDR3 has 17 amino acids. The CDR3 DNA is TGTGCCAGCAGCTTAGCCCCCTGCAGCCGAGGTTCCTACGAGCAGTACTTC. Its translation: CASSLAPCSRGSYEQYF.

The V call is TRBV6-5, the J call TRBJ2-7, with D hard to call. Germline V CDR1 and CDR2: MNHEY, SVGAGI. V was trimmed by 10 bases and J by 3 bases, leaving 16 bases between them. CDR3 size: 13 residues. Here the CDR3 DNA reads TGTGCCACCGATAACCTTGGCAGCTACGAGCAGTACTTC. The encoded protein is CATDNLGSYEQYF.

J is TRBJ1-3 and V is TRBV9; the D is unclear. Germline-derived CDR1 and CDR2 are SGDLS and YYNGEE. Trimming took 0 bases from V and 0 from J, leaving 7 bases between them. This CDR3 has 15 amino acids. This chain's CDR3 is CASSVGTNSGNTIYF. DNA of the CDR3: TGTGCCAGCAGCGTAGGAACGAACTCTGGAAACACCATATATTTT.

The chain is built from TRBV6-6 and TRBJ1-5; D is unclear. Germline V CDR1 and CDR2: MNHNY, SVGAGI (reference sequence). Trimming shortened V by 0 bases and J by 4 bases, and 4 bases separated the two germline ends. CDR3 size: 13 residues. Here the CDR3 DNA reads TGTGCCAGCAGTTACTCGGATAATCAGCCCCAGCATTTT. Translated, it gives CASSYSDNQPQHF.

The V gene is TRBV9, the J gene TRBJ1-6; no clear D. V lost 0 bases, J lost 10 bases, and 11 bases lay in between. From germline, CDR1 is SGDLS and CDR2 YYNGEE. This CDR3 has 14 residues. The CDR3 region has the DNA TGTGCCAGCAGCGTAGACGGCTTGAGGTCACCCCTCCACTTT. This gives the protein CASSVDGLRSPLHF.

The chain employs TRBV5-6 and TRBJ1-2, with 9 nucleotides matching TRBD1. CDR3 length: 15 amino acids. Germline V CDR1 and CDR2: SGHDT, YYEEEE. The ends lost 4 bases at V and 3 bases at J; junction bases unmatched: 7. CDR3 residues: CASSQPTGGDYGYTF. For the CDR3, the DNA is TGTGCCAGCAGCCAACCGACAGGGGGGGACTATGGCTACACCTTC.

V gene TRBV18 combines with J gene TRBJ2-1; 7 bases fit TRBD2. This CDR3 is 16 amino acids long. The V gene's germline CDR1 is KGHSH and CDR2 LQKENI. The ends lost 0 bases at V and 2 bases at J; junction bases unmatched: 4. The CDR3 reads CASSPPDGGTYNEQFF. The CDR3 nucleotides read TGTGCCAGCTCACCACCTGACGGGGGGACCTACAATGAGCAGTTCTTC.

J is TRBJ2-7 and V is TRBV12-5; D is tentatively TRBD1 or TRBD2 (6 bases each). The germline V gene has CDR1 LGHNT and CDR2 FRNRAP. The CDR3 consists of 16 residues. V was trimmed by 3 bases and J by 0 bases, leaving 15 bases between them. DNA of the CDR3: TGTGCTAGTGGTTTAGGTAACGGGGGCCACTCCTACGAGCAGTACTTC. As protein: CASGLGNGGHSYEQYF.

The CDR3, as DNA: TGTGCCAGGGAGGGGGTCGGGACAGGTCGCTACCCTAACTATGGCTACACCTTC. It codes for CAREGVGTGRYPNYGYTF. The chain combines TRBV7-9 with TRBJ1-2, with TRBD1 identical over 8 bases. Per the germline V gene, CDR1 is SEHNR and CDR2 is FQNEAQ (reference sequence). The CDR3 length is 18 residues. V lost 9 bases to trimming and J lost 0 bases; unmatched junction nucleotides: 18.

This sequence joins TRBV2 and TRBJ2-1, with TRBD2 matching 12 bases. The CDR3 extends over 16 amino acids. Trimming removed 9 bases from V and 1 base from J; junction bases left unmatched: 7. The germline gives CDR1 SNHLY, CDR2 FYNNEI. CDR3 in amino acids: CASPPSGGGSYNEQFF. CDR3 nucleotide sequence: TGTGCCAGTCCCCCTAGCGGGGGGGGTTCCTACAATGAGCAGTTCTTC.

This clone has only a few counts. The J gene is TRBJ2-5, the V gene TRBV19; 12 bases match TRBD2. V lost 4 bases to trimming and J lost 5 bases; unmatched junction nucleotides: 8. The CDR3 runs 16 residues. Per the germline V gene, CDR1 is LNHDA and CDR2 is SQIVND (reference sequence). The CDR3 DNA follows: TGTGCCAGTAGTAACCTAGCGGGGGGGCCGGGGGAGACCCAGTACTTC. Amino acids: CASSNLAGGPGETQYF.

This clone was counted a single time. The chain combines TRBV6-5 with TRBJ1-6; the D gene is possibly TRBD1 (5 bases). Per germline, CDR1 MNHEY and CDR2 SVGAGI. This CDR3 spans 16 amino acids. Trimming pared 4 bases from V and 0 bases from J, leaving 10 bases between. CDR3 DNA sequence: TGTGCCAGCAGTTTGGACACGAGCTCCTATAATTCACCCCTCCACTTT. Its translation is CASSLDTSSYNSPLHF.

The chain carries TRBV3-1 (or the pseudogene TRBV3-2) and TRBJ1-4, with 10 bases fitting TRBD1. The trim removed 6 bases at V and 0 bases at J, leaving 7 bases unmatched. Germline V gene sequence: CDR1 LGHDT, CDR2 YNNKEL (reference sequence). The CDR3 length is 17 residues. CDR3 in amino acids: CASSTGTGEATNEKLFF. The DNA of the CDR3 is TGTGCCAGCAGTACCGGGACAGGGGAAGCAACTAATGAAAAACTGTTTTTT.

This sequence joins TRBV2 and TRBJ2-7; 14 bases agree with TRBD2. The CDR3 contains 15 residues. Trimming removed 2 bases from V and 6 bases from J; junction bases left unmatched: 3. In germline, CDR1 is SNHLY, CDR2 FYNNEI. As DNA, the CDR3 is TGTGCCAGCAGTGAACGACTAGCGGGGGGGAGCGAGCAGTACTTC. This gives the protein CASSERLAGGSEQYF.

This chain joins TRBV25-1 and TRBJ1-4, with D possibly TRBD1 on 5 matching bases. The CDR3 is 14 residues long. V shed 3 bases and J shed 7 bases, with 12 bases lying between them. Germline values: CDR1 MGHDK, CDR2 SYGVNS. In DNA form, the CDR3 reads TGTGCCAGCAGTGATTCGGGGGAGGGTGAAAAACTGTTTTTT. This encodes CASSDSGEGEKLFF. Drawing the rest from reference TRBV25-1 and TRBJ1-4, the complete variable domain is EADIYQTPRYLVIGTGKKITLECSQTMGHDKMYWYQQDPGMELHLIHYSYGVNSTEKGDLSSESTVSRIRTEHFPLTLESARPSHTSQYLCASSDSGEGEKLFFGSGTQLSVL.

The chain combines TRBV19 with TRBJ1-2; possible D gene TRBD1, 5 bases. Trimming stripped 0 bases from V and 4 bases from J, with 12 bases between. Germline CDR1 reads LNHDA; CDR2 reads SQIVND (reference sequence). This CDR3 has 15 amino acids. The DNA for the CDR3 is TGTGCCAGTAGTATAGAGGGAGGGGAAGTCTATGGCTACACCTTC. Encoded protein: CASSIEGGEVYGYTF.

The chain carries TRBV25-1 and TRBJ1-1, with 7 bases aligning to TRBD1. CDR1 is MGHDK, CDR2 SYGVNS, per germline. This CDR3 spans 15 amino acids. Losses at the gene ends were 6 bases for V and 1 base for J; bases not matched to a gene: 8. The CDR3 loop is CASRKGQYPNTEAFF. Here the CDR3 DNA reads TGTGCCAGCAGAAAGGGACAGTACCCGAACACTGAAGCTTTCTTT.

The chain has TRBV4-1 and TRBJ1-1; unclear D gene. V dropped 1 base and J dropped 0 bases, with 6 bases sitting between them. Germline lookup yields CDR1 MGHRA and CDR2 YSYEKL. The CDR3 runs to 14 residues. The CDR3, as DNA: TGCGCCAGCAGCCAAGTAGGACTGAACACTGAAGCTTTCTTT. This sequence encodes CASSQVGLNTEAFF.

This chain joins TRBV5-1 and TRBJ2-2; 7 bases are a match to TRBD1. CDR3 length equals 13 residues. Germline V gene data show CDR1 as SGHRS and CDR2 as YFSETQ. Trimming removed 7 bases from V and 5 bases from J; junction bases left unmatched: 5. CDR3 nucleotides: TGCGCCAGCGATCGACAGGGTACCGGGGAGCTGTTTTTT. It specifies CASDRQGTGELFF.

This clone turned up a few times. The rearrangement uses TRBV19 and TRBJ1-2; no clear D gene. This CDR3 spans 14 amino acids. Trimming took 5 bases from V and 4 from J, leaving 14 bases between them. Germline CDR1 reads LNHDA; CDR2 reads SQIVND (reference sequence). In DNA form, the CDR3 reads TGTGCCAGTAGTTCTGTTGGGGAGGCCTATGGCTACACCTTC. As protein: CASSSVGEAYGYTF.

This chain connects TRBV19 to TRBJ1-5; no firm D call. This CDR3 comprises 15 residues. The V and J ends lost 5 bases and 0 bases respectively, with 11 bases between them. Germline-derived CDR1 and CDR2 are LNHDA and SQIVND (reference sequence). DNA of the CDR3: TGTGCCAGTAGTTGGAGTCAGTATAGCAATCAGCCCCAGCATTTT. Translation: CASSWSQYSNQPQHF.

This sequence joins TRBV27 and TRBJ2-7, with TRBD1 as a possible D gene (6 bases). V lost 1 base, J lost 3 bases, and 19 bases lay in between. Germline loops: CDR1 MNHEY, CDR2 SMNVEV (reference sequence). This CDR3 spans 17 amino acids. The CDR3 DNA follows: TGTGCCAGCAGTTTATTCACCGAAGGGGGATCGGTCTACGAGCAGTACTTC. It is translated as CASSLFTEGGSVYEQYF.

The V call is TRBV7-9, the J call TRBJ1-4; the match to TRBD1 covers 10 bases. Trimming removed 3 bases from V and 7 bases from J; junction bases left unmatched: 2. The CDR3 spans 14 residues. Per germline, CDR1 SEHNR and CDR2 FQNEAQ (reference sequence). This CDR3 is CASSLTGGGEKLFF. CDR3 coding DNA: TGTGCCAGCAGCTTGACAGGGGGCGGTGAAAAACTGTTTTTT.

This chain uses TRBV6-5 with TRBJ1-1, with D possibly TRBD1 on 5 matching bases. Germline V gene lookup returns CDR1 MNHEY and CDR2 SVGAGI. V shed 7 bases and J shed 8 bases, with 17 bases lying between them. This CDR3 has 13 residues. The DNA of the CDR3 is TGTGCCAGCACCAAGGGCGGGAACAGGGAAGCTTTCTTT. This translates into CASTKGGNREAFF.

V and J are TRBV9 and TRBJ2-1, with a weak D call TRBD2 (5 bases). Looked up from germline, CDR1 is SGDLS and CDR2 is YYNGEE. This CDR3 contains 14 residues. V was trimmed by 0 bases and J by 9 bases, leaving 13 bases between them. DNA of the CDR3: TGTGCCAGCAGCGTAGTTTTAGAGGGCGGTGAGCAGTTCTTC. Translating it yields CASSVVLEGGEQFF.